This entry lists 4 T cell receptor beta chains sequenced from one sample in a study of cytomegalovirus exposure and HLA in healthy donors (dated by TCRdb to the late 2010s). To prepare the library, the immunoSEQ multiplex PCR assay was applied. The multiplex PCR relied on a mix of 60 forward primers for TCR Vbeta segments and 13 reverse primers for TCR Jbeta segments. This immuneACCESS table, as held by TCRdb, lists in-frame sequences with V and J called but not all clones. Of the missing ones, under half trace to an unresolved V gene in checked studies; the others have no known cause. The sample table contains approximately 42,000 clones; only one count was recorded for 81% of them. 2.7% of the sample belongs to the ten largest clones. Sequenced: PBMCs. These receptors were obtained from a man over 45 in good health and CMV-seronegative.

This clone was counted a single time. V usage is TRBV6-5 and J usage is TRBJ1-5; D uncertain. This CDR3 has 13 amino acids. V was clipped by 3 bases and J by 9 bases, with 12 bases between them. From germline, CDR1 is MNHEY and CDR2 SVGAGI. CDR3 nucleotide sequence: TGTGCCAGCAGTTATGGGTCAGGAGGGCCCCAGCATTTT. Its translation: CASSYGSGGPQHF.

V usage is TRBV6-5 and J usage is TRBJ2-7, with TRBD1 identical over 11 bases. The CDR3 is 16 amino acids. Germline CDR1 is MNHEY and CDR2 is SVGAGI. The trim removed 2 bases at V and 3 bases at J, leaving 6 bases unmatched. The CDR3 region is CASSYSTGTGGYEQYF. CDR3 DNA: TGTGCCAGCAGTTACAGCACCGGGACAGGGGGCTACGAGCAGTACTTC.

The genes are TRBV19 and TRBJ2-1, with a weak D call TRBD1 (6 bases). Trimming shortened V by 9 bases and J by 8 bases, and 17 bases separated the two germline ends. The CDR3 is made up of 13 amino acids. The V gene's germline CDR1 is LNHDA and CDR2 SQIVND (reference sequence). CDR3 in DNA: TGTGCCAGAGAATTCAACAGGGTCCATGAGCAGTTCTTC. It encodes CAREFNRVHEQFF.

This clone showed up just once. The J gene is TRBJ1-1, the V gene TRBV28; 8 nucleotides line up with TRBD1. The V segment lost 6 bases and the J segment 7 bases; nucleotides outside the gene matches: 10. The germline V gene has CDR1 MDHEN and CDR2 SYDVKM. The length of the CDR3 is 14 residues. In DNA, the CDR3 is TGTGCCAGCAGGCTAATCCAGGGGGCTGGTGAAGCTTTCTTT. Residues: CASRLIQGAGEAFF.